This T cell receptor beta chain derives from a study of T cells expressing NK-cell markers. Findings of the study overall: The CD3+CD56-NKG2C+ fraction of a few donors was also led by these clonotypes.

This CDR3 region has 13 residues. Germline CDR1 SGHRS, CDR2 YFSETQ. TCRdb re-called the 5' RACE reads and catalogs CDR3 proteins one per entry, DNA excluded. The sample table sets out some 600,000 distinct CDR3 sequences. As to this clonotype: What it binds is unknown.

V and J are TRBV5-1 and TRBJ2-1; TCRdb gives TRBD2 as the D gene, but with no DNA this cannot be confirmed. The sequencing input was blood T cells: a sorted CD56 or NKG2C T cell subset, CD4+ or CD8+ T cells, or bulk PBMC T cells (not recorded which). The receptor's source is a man between 18 and 29 years old in good health. CDR3 residues: CACRTSGSNEQFF.